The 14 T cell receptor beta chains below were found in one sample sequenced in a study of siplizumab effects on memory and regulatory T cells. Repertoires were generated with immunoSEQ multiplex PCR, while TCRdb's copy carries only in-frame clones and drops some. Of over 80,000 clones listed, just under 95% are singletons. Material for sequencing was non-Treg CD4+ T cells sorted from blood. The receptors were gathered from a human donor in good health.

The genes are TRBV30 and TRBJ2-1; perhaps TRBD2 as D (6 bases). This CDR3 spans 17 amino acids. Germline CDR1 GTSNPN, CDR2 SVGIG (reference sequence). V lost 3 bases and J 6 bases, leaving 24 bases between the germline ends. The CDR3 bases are TGTGCCTGGAGCGGGACCCAGGGCCTCGGGGGAAGCAATGAGCAGTTCTTC. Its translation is CAWSGTQGLGGSNEQFF. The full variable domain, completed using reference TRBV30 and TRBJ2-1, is SQTIHQWPATLVQPVGSPLSLECTVEGTSNPNLYWYRQAAGRGLQLLFYSVGIGQISSEVPQNLSASRPQDRQFILSSKKLLLSDSGFYLCAWSGTQGLGGSNEQFFGPGTRLTVL.

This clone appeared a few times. DNA of the CDR3: TGTGCCAGCAGCTTGGAAGTGGCAGGCCCACAAGAGACCCAGTACTTC. This sequence encodes CASSLEVAGPQETQYF. The rearrangement uses TRBV5-5 and TRBJ2-5; D is undetermined. The CDR3 length is 16 residues. Germline V gene lookup returns CDR1 SGHKS and CDR2 YYEKEE (reference sequence). V lost 0 bases, J lost 2 bases, and 14 bases lay in between.

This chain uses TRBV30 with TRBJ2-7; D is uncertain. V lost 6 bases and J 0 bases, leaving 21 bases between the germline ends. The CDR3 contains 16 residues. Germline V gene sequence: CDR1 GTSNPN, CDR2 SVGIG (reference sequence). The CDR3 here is CACARPTLPNSYEQYF. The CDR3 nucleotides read TGTGCCTGCGCCCGCCCCACTTTGCCGAACTCCTACGAGCAGTACTTC.

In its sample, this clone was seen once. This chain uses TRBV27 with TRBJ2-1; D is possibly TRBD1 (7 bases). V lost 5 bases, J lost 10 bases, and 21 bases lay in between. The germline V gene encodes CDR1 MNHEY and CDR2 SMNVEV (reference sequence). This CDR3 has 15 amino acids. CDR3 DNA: TGTGCCAGCAGTCTCCAATCCGACAGGGCGGGAGAGCAGTTCTTC. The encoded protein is CASSLQSDRAGEQFF.

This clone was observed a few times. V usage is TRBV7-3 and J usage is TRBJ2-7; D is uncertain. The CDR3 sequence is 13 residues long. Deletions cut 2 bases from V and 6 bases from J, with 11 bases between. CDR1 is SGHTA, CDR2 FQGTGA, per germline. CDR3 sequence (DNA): TGTGCCAGCAGCTTAGTGCGGAACGGCGAGCAGTACTTC. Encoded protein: CASSLVRNGEQYF. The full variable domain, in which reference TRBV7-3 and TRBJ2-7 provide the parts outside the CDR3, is GAGVSQTPSNKVTEKGKYVELRCDPISGHTALYWYRQSLGQGPEFLIYFQGTGAADDSGLPNDRFFAVRPEGSVSTLKIQRTERGDSAVYLCASSLVRNGEQYFGPGTRLTVT.

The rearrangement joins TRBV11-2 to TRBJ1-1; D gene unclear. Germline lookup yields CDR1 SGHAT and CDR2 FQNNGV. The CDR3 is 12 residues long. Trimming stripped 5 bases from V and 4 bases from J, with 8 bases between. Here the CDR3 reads CASSRILTEAFF. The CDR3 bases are TGTGCCAGCAGCCGAATCCTCACTGAAGCTTTCTTT.

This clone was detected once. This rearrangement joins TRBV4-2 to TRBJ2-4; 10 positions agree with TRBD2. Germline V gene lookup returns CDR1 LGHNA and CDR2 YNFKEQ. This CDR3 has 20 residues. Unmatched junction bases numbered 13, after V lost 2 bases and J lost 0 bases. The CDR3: CASSQSFDGLAVSAKNIQYF. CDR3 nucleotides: TGTGCCAGCAGCCAAAGTTTTGACGGACTAGCGGTATCAGCCAAAAACATTCAGTACTTC.

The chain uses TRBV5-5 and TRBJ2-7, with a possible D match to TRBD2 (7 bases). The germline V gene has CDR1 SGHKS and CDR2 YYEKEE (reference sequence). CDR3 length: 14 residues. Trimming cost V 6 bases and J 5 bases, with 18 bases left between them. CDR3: CASTGGGGLNEQYF. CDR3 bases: TGTGCCAGCACCGGAGGGGGGGGGCTAAACGAGCAGTACTTC.

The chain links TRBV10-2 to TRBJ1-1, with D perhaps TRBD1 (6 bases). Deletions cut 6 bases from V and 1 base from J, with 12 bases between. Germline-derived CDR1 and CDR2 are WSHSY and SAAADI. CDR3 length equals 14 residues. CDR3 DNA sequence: TGCGCCAGCAGATCCCTGACAGGGAACACTGAAGCTTTCTTT. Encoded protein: CASRSLTGNTEAFF.

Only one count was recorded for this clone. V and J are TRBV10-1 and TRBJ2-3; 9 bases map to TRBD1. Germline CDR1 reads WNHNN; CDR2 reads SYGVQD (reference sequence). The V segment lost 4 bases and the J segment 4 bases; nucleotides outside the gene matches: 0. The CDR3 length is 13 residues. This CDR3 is CASSGQGADTQYF. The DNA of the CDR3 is TGCGCCAGCAGTGGACAGGGGGCAGATACGCAGTATTTT.

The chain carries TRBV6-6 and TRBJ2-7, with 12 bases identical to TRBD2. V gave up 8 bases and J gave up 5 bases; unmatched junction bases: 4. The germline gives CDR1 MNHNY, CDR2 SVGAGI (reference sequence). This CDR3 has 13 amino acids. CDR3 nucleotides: TGTGCCAGCGCTAGCGGGAGGGCAAACGAGCAGTACTTC. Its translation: CASASGRANEQYF.

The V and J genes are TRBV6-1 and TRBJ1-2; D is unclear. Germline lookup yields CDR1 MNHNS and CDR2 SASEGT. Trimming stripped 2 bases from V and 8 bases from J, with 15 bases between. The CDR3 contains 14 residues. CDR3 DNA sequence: TGTGCCAGCAGTGAATCTCCCGGGAGCTCGGGCTACACCTTC. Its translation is CASSESPGSSGYTF.

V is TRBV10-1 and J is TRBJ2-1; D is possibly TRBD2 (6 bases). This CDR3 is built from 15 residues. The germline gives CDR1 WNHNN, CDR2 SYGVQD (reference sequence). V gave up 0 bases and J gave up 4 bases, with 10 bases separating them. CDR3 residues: CASSESSGVYNEQFF. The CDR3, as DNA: TGCGCCAGCAGTGAGTCTAGCGGCGTTTACAATGAGCAGTTCTTC.

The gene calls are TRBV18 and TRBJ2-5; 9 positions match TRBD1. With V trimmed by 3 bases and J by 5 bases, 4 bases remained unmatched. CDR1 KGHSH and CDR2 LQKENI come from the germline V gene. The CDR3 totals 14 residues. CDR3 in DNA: TGTGCCAGCTCACCGGGACAGGGAAAGGAGACCCAGTACTTC. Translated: CASSPGQGKETQYF. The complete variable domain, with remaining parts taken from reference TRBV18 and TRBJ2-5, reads NAGVMQNPRHLVRRRGQEARLRCSPMKGHSHVYWYRQLPEEGLKFMVYLQKENIIDESGMPKERFSAEFPKEGPSILRIQQVVRGDSAAYFCASSPGQGKETQYFGPGTRLLVL.